These T cell receptor beta chains were read from a single sample in a study of T cell responses to AZD1222 COVID-19 vaccine. Generated by immunoSEQ multiplex PCR, the TCRdb table keeps only in-frame clones and is missing some. The repertoire holds tens of thousands of clones, roughly nine tenths seen once, with roughly 2.7% in the top ten. The specimen was peripheral blood, collected 28 days after the second AZD1222 dose. The receptors were gathered from an adult who received the AZD1222 COVID-19 vaccine. Both conserved end residues are part of each CDR3. Fields, in order: V gene, CDR3 length, clone size, D gene, J gene, CDR3 DNA, CDR3 protein. A D gene is named only where the DNA matches it firmly. The size entry is marked missing in some rows and otherwise reads once, few, many or a size class.

TRBV9	16	few	NA	TRBJ1-2	TGTGCCAGCAGCGTAGCGCAGTTCCCGGGGAGGGATGGCTACACCTTC	CASSVAQFPGRDGYTF
TRBV7-3	15	NA	NA	TRBJ2-7	TGTGCCAGCAGCTCTGGCGTGGGGGCGAACTACGAGCAGTACTTC	CASSSGVGANYEQYF
TRBV5-1	12	NA	NA	TRBJ2-1	TGCGCCAGCAGCTTGGAAGGCGATGAGCAGTTCTTC	CASSLEGDEQFF
TRBV18	15	once	TRBD1	TRBJ1-1	TGTGCCAGCTCACCATTCAAGGGGGCGGGAGCTGAAGCTTTCTTT	CASSPFKGAGAEAFF
TRBV11-2	14	NA	NA	TRBJ1-4	TGTGCCAGCAGCTTAGAGGGCAGGGGTGAAAAACTGTTTTTT	CASSLEGRGEKLFF
TRBV30	15	NA	NA	TRBJ1-3	TGTGCCTGGAGCCCAGGGAGTTCCTCTGGAAACACCATATATTTT	CAWSPGSSSGNTIYF
TRBV27	15	NA	TRBD2	TRBJ2-5	TGTGCCAGCACGGCATTAGCGGGGCCCAAAGAGACCCAGTACTTC	CASTALAGPKETQYF
TRBV10-1	15	NA	NA	TRBJ2-1	TGCGCCAGCAGTGAAAGTAGCGCAACCTACAATGAGCAGTTCTTC	CASSESSATYNEQFF
TRBV7-8	16	NA	NA	TRBJ2-7	TGTGCCAGCAGCTTAGAGGGGGGAGGGGGCCGCTACGAGCAGTACTTC	CASSLEGGGGRYEQYF
TRBV2	13	NA	NA	TRBJ1-5	TGTGCCAGCAGTGAGTTTAGCAATCAGCCCCAGCATTTT	CASSEFSNQPQHF
TRBV3-1/TRBV3-2	17	NA	NA	TRBJ2-1	TGTGCCAGCAGCCAAGCGAGTCTGCGGGAAGGGAACAATGAGCAGTTCTTC	CASSQASLREGNNEQFF
TRBV5-1	15	NA	NA	TRBJ2-3	TGCGCCAGCAGCCTGGATTGGACGCGCACAGATACGCAGTATTTT	CASSLDWTRTDTQYF
TRBV9	16	NA	TRBD2	TRBJ2-3	TGTGCCAGCAGCCCTCTAGCGGGAGGGGGCACAGATACGCAGTATTTT	CASSPLAGGGTDTQYF
TRBV28	13	NA	NA	TRBJ2-5	TGTGCCAGCAGTTTCACCTGGATAGAGACCCAGTACTTC	CASSFTWIETQYF
TRBV6-5	14	NA	NA	TRBJ1-3	TGTGCCAGCAGTTACTCGGGAGGAGGAAACACCATATATTTT	CASSYSGGGNTIYF
TRBV6-5	15	NA	NA	TRBJ1-2	TGTGCCAGCACCGACTCGACGGGGGCGGGCTATGGCTACACCTTC	CASTDSTGAGYGYTF
TRBV29-1	14	NA	NA	TRBJ1-1	TGCAGCGTTGAAGATGTCAGGGTGAGATTCGAAGCTTTCTTT	CSVEDVRVRFEAFF
TRBV14	16	NA	NA	TRBJ1-4	TGTGCCAGCAGCCCCGGCATATGGGGGTCGAATGAAAAACTGTTTTTT	CASSPGIWGSNEKLFF
TRBV9	13	NA	NA	TRBJ1-1	TGTGCCAGCAGCGTGTCAGGGATCACTGAAGCTTTCTTT	CASSVSGITEAFF
TRBV30	15	NA	TRBD1	TRBJ1-4	TGTGCCTGGAGCCCCGGGACAGTAACTAATGAAAAACTGTTTTTT	CAWSPGTVTNEKLFF
TRBV7-8	17	NA	TRBD2	TRBJ2-2	TGTGCCAGCAGCCCCCGACTAGCGGGGGGGAACACCGGGGAGCTGTTTTTT	CASSPRLAGGNTGELFF
TRBV19	13	NA	NA	TRBJ2-7	TGTGCCAGTAGTATGAACAGGGACGGCGAGCAGTACTTC	CASSMNRDGEQYF
TRBV9	13	NA	TRBD1	TRBJ1-5	TGTGCCAGCAGCGGTACAGGGGAACAGCCCCAGCATTTT	CASSGTGEQPQHF